Reported below is one T cell receptor (beta chain). TCRdb keeps only in-frame clones here, not all; method: immunoSEQ multiplex PCR. The repertoire holds 70,000 to 75,000 clones, with about nine tenths as singletons. CDR1 is MNHEY and CDR2 is SVGAGI in the germline V gene. The length of the CDR3 is 15 residues. With V trimmed by 0 bases and J by 3 bases, 5 bases remained unmatched. The sample belongs to a study of T cell changes during pregnancy in multiple sclerosis. The J gene is TRBJ2-7, the V gene TRBV6-5, with 7 bases fitting TRBD2. Sequenced here: peripheral blood, sampled before pregnancy. This TCR was recovered from a female donor with multiple sclerosis, enrolled in a pregnancy study. The chain's CDR3 is CASSYSSGGSYEQYF. The CDR3 DNA follows: TGTGCCAGCAGTTACTCCTCGGGCGGGAGCTACGAGCAGTACTTC.